A selection of T cell receptor beta chains follows, all from one sample in a study of blood T cell repertoires in COVID-19. This table comes from immunoSEQ multiplex PCR, and its TCRdb copy is limited to in-frame clones, with some not included. The data contain about 140,000 clones, approximately 80% of them singletons. The sequenced material came from peripheral blood. Every receptor here comes from a woman over 75 with active or convalescent COVID-19. CDR3s include the opening cysteine and the closing phenylalanine or tryptophan. A D gene is named only where the DNA matches it firmly. Clone size is shown for a subset of rows, as once, few, many or a class of expanded clone.

j_gene: TRBJ2-3
abundance: -
d_gene: TRBD2
v_gene: TRBV2
CDR3nt: TGTGCCAGCAGTTTGCTGGCGGGGGAGACAGATACGCAGTATTTT
CDR3aa: CASSLLAGETDTQYF

j_gene: TRBJ2-1
abundance: -
d_gene: TRBD1
v_gene: TRBV4-2
CDR3nt: TGTGCCAGCAGCCAAGCCGGGACAGGCTACGTCTTC
CDR3aa: CASSQAGTGYVF

j_gene: TRBJ1-2
abundance: -
d_gene: TRBD1
v_gene: TRBV7-2
CDR3nt: TGTGCCAGCAGCTTAGCCGGGACAGGGGACTATGGCTACACCTTC
CDR3aa: CASSLAGTGDYGYTF

j_gene: TRBJ1-1
abundance: -
d_gene: -
v_gene: TRBV7-2
CDR3nt: TGTGCCAGCAGCCCAGGGCGAAACACTGAAGCTTTCTTT
CDR3aa: CASSPGRNTEAFF

j_gene: TRBJ1-1
abundance: once
d_gene: -
v_gene: TRBV29-1
CDR3nt: TGCAGCTCCTCAGGCAACACTGAAGCTTTCTTT
CDR3aa: CSSSGNTEAFF

j_gene: TRBJ2-3
abundance: -
d_gene: -
v_gene: TRBV7-2
CDR3nt: TGTGCCAGCAGCGCGGACAGCGGAACAGATACGCAGTATTTT
CDR3aa: CASSADSGTDTQYF

j_gene: TRBJ1-1
abundance: once
d_gene: -
v_gene: TRBV18
CDR3nt: TGTGCCAGCTCTTGGCGGACAGAGATGAACACTGAAGCTTTCTTT
CDR3aa: CASSWRTEMNTEAFF

j_gene: TRBJ1-1
abundance: -
d_gene: -
v_gene: TRBV29-1
CDR3nt: TGCAGCGTTGTCCGGTCGGGGTGGGTAACTGAAGCTTTCTTT
CDR3aa: CSVVRSGWVTEAFF

j_gene: TRBJ2-1
abundance: -
d_gene: TRBD1
v_gene: TRBV4-2
CDR3nt: TGTGCCAGCAGCCGTGGGACAGGCCCCCAAGGGCAGTTCTTC
CDR3aa: CASSRGTGPQGQFF

j_gene: TRBJ1-3
abundance: -
d_gene: TRBD1
v_gene: TRBV13
CDR3nt: TGTGCCAGCAGCGCCTCGGGACAGGGTTACTCTGGAAACACCATATATTTT
CDR3aa: CASSASGQGYSGNTIYF

j_gene: TRBJ2-1
abundance: -
d_gene: TRBD2
v_gene: TRBV9
CDR3nt: TGTGCCAGCAGCGTCGGTGTCGGCGGGGGGTACTATGAGCAGTTCTTC
CDR3aa: CASSVGVGGGYYEQFF

j_gene: TRBJ2-2
abundance: -
d_gene: -
v_gene: TRBV6-5
CDR3nt: TGTGCCACCTCAACAGGGTCGTACACCGGGGAGCTGTTTTTT
CDR3aa: CATSTGSYTGELFF

j_gene: TRBJ2-7
abundance: -
d_gene: TRBD2
v_gene: TRBV5-1
CDR3nt: TGCGCCAGCAGCGATTATAGCGGGGCTTACGAGCAGTACTTC
CDR3aa: CASSDYSGAYEQYF

j_gene: TRBJ1-2
abundance: -
d_gene: -
v_gene: TRBV6-2/TRBV6-3
CDR3nt: TGTGCCAGCAGTTATATGGGCTCGGCTGGCTACACCTTC
CDR3aa: CASSYMGSAGYTF

j_gene: TRBJ1-6
abundance: -
d_gene: TRBD1
v_gene: TRBV9
CDR3nt: TGTGCCAGCAGCACAGGGGTGGTGAGTTCACCCCTCCACTTT
CDR3aa: CASSTGVVSSPLHF

j_gene: TRBJ2-3
abundance: -
d_gene: -
v_gene: TRBV29-1
CDR3nt: TGCAGCGTTCTGGGGCTTGGAGATACGCAGTATTTT
CDR3aa: CSVLGLGDTQYF

j_gene: TRBJ1-4
abundance: few
d_gene: -
v_gene: TRBV18
CDR3nt: TGTGCCAGCTCACAGAACAGGGATTTTGGTGAAAAACTGTTTTTT
CDR3aa: CASSQNRDFGEKLFF

j_gene: TRBJ1-3
abundance: -
d_gene: -
v_gene: TRBV19
CDR3nt: TGTGCCAGTACCCAACGAATGACTCGTGGAAACACCATATATTTT
CDR3aa: CASTQRMTRGNTIYF

j_gene: TRBJ2-3
abundance: -
d_gene: TRBD1
v_gene: TRBV5-5
CDR3nt: TGTGCCAGCAGATCGACAGGGGGAGAGGTAGATACGCAGTATTTT
CDR3aa: CASRSTGGEVDTQYF

j_gene: TRBJ1-2
abundance: -
d_gene: -
v_gene: TRBV6-6
CDR3nt: TGTGCCAGCAGTTACTCGAGGGATTCCTATGGCTACACCTTC
CDR3aa: CASSYSRDSYGYTF

j_gene: TRBJ1-2
abundance: -
d_gene: TRBD1
v_gene: TRBV6-5
CDR3nt: TGTGCCGGTGGACAGGGCGTTAGCTATGGCTACACCTTC
CDR3aa: CAGGQGVSYGYTF

j_gene: TRBJ2-2
abundance: -
d_gene: TRBD1
v_gene: TRBV5-4
CDR3nt: TGTGCCAGCAGCCGAGGGGGCCGAAGCACCGGGGAGCTGTTTTTT
CDR3aa: CASSRGGRSTGELFF

j_gene: TRBJ1-2
abundance: -
d_gene: TRBD1
v_gene: TRBV5-1
CDR3nt: TGCGCCAGCAGCCTAAAGGGACAGGGGTCTCCTGGCTACACCTTC
CDR3aa: CASSLKGQGSPGYTF

j_gene: TRBJ1-2
abundance: few
d_gene: -
v_gene: TRBV10-2
CDR3nt: TGCGCCAGCACGGGGGGAAACTATGGCTACACCTTC
CDR3aa: CASTGGNYGYTF

j_gene: TRBJ2-1
abundance: -
d_gene: -
v_gene: TRBV7-9
CDR3nt: TGTGCCAGCAGCTTTCGGGACAACTACAATGAGCAGTTCTTC
CDR3aa: CASSFRDNYNEQFF

j_gene: TRBJ2-7
abundance: -
d_gene: TRBD1
v_gene: TRBV19
CDR3nt: TGTGCCAGTAGTATTAGGACAGGGAGGCCCTACGAGCAGTACTTC
CDR3aa: CASSIRTGRPYEQYF

j_gene: TRBJ2-5
abundance: -
d_gene: TRBD1
v_gene: TRBV18
CDR3nt: TGTGCCAGCTCACCCGGGACAGGGGGTGGAGAGACCCAGTACTTC
CDR3aa: CASSPGTGGGETQYF

j_gene: TRBJ1-2
abundance: -
d_gene: -
v_gene: TRBV6-5
CDR3nt: TGTGCCAGCAACTATCGATTCGGGGGCTACACCTTC
CDR3aa: CASNYRFGGYTF

j_gene: TRBJ1-2
abundance: few
d_gene: -
v_gene: TRBV30
CDR3nt: TGTGCCTGGAGTCCGCGGAGGTATGGCTACACCTTC
CDR3aa: CAWSPRRYGYTF

j_gene: TRBJ1-3
abundance: -
d_gene: -
v_gene: TRBV19
CDR3nt: TGTGCCAGTAGTATTCCGGCAGGGGTCGGAAACACCATATATTTT
CDR3aa: CASSIPAGVGNTIYF

j_gene: TRBJ2-3
abundance: -
d_gene: TRBD2
v_gene: TRBV6-2/TRBV6-3
CDR3nt: TGTGCCAGCAGTTATGCTAGCGGCACGTCCACAGATACGCAGTATTTT
CDR3aa: CASSYASGTSTDTQYF

j_gene: TRBJ1-1
abundance: -
d_gene: TRBD1
v_gene: TRBV19
CDR3nt: TGTGCCAGTAGTATCATGGCAGGGGGCACTGAAGCTTTCTTT
CDR3aa: CASSIMAGGTEAFF

j_gene: TRBJ1-2
abundance: -
d_gene: TRBD1
v_gene: TRBV5-1
CDR3nt: TGCGCCAGCAGCGCGCAACAGGGGATTGGCTATGGCTACACCTTC
CDR3aa: CASSAQQGIGYGYTF

j_gene: TRBJ2-7
abundance: -
d_gene: -
v_gene: TRBV3-1/TRBV3-2
CDR3nt: TGTGCCAGCAGGGGGGACACAGAGGACGAGCAGTACTTC
CDR3aa: CASRGDTEDEQYF

j_gene: TRBJ2-2
abundance: -
d_gene: TRBD1
v_gene: TRBV2
CDR3nt: TGTGCCAGCAGTTATCAGGGGGCGCGCACCGGGGAGCTGTTTTTT
CDR3aa: CASSYQGARTGELFF

j_gene: TRBJ1-2
abundance: -
d_gene: TRBD1
v_gene: TRBV5-1
CDR3nt: TGCGCCAGCAGCACGACTACAGGGGGCCAGGATGGCTACACCTTC
CDR3aa: CASSTTTGGQDGYTF

j_gene: TRBJ1-5
abundance: -
d_gene: -
v_gene: TRBV7-9
CDR3nt: TGTGCCAGCAGCTTAAATTCTCCGGGTCAGCCCCAGCATTTT
CDR3aa: CASSLNSPGQPQHF

j_gene: TRBJ2-1
abundance: -
d_gene: -
v_gene: TRBV4-2
CDR3nt: TGTGCCAGCAGCCAAGGGGGGGGGCAGAGCTCCTACAATGAGCAGTTCTTC
CDR3aa: CASSQGGGQSSYNEQFF

j_gene: TRBJ1-2
abundance: -
d_gene: TRBD1
v_gene: TRBV14
CDR3nt: TGTGCCAGCAGCCAAGAATCCAGGACAGGGGTCGGGGACTATGGCTACACCTTC
CDR3aa: CASSQESRTGVGDYGYTF

j_gene: TRBJ2-7
abundance: -
d_gene: TRBD1
v_gene: TRBV9
CDR3nt: TGTGCCAGCAGCGGAGGGACAGGGGGTAGAATCGAGCAGTACTTC
CDR3aa: CASSGGTGGRIEQYF

j_gene: TRBJ2-1
abundance: -
d_gene: TRBD2
v_gene: TRBV5-1
CDR3nt: TGCGCCAGCAGCTCGACTAGCGGCTCCTACAATGAGCAGTTCTTC
CDR3aa: CASSSTSGSYNEQFF

j_gene: TRBJ2-7
abundance: -
d_gene: -
v_gene: TRBV6-5
CDR3nt: TGTGCCAGCAGTACAAACACGGAGCAGTACTTC
CDR3aa: CASSTNTEQYF

j_gene: TRBJ1-2
abundance: -
d_gene: -
v_gene: TRBV2
CDR3nt: TGTGCCAGCACCCTACAGGGCCGGGCCTATGGCTACACCTTC
CDR3aa: CASTLQGRAYGYTF

j_gene: TRBJ1-2
abundance: -
d_gene: -
v_gene: TRBV30
CDR3nt: TGTGCCTGGAGTCAGGGAGGGAGACACACCTTC
CDR3aa: CAWSQGGRHTF

j_gene: TRBJ2-3
abundance: -
d_gene: TRBD2
v_gene: TRBV15
CDR3nt: TGTGCCACCAGCAGGCGGGGGGCCGGGGATACGCAGTATTTT
CDR3aa: CATSRRGAGDTQYF

j_gene: TRBJ1-1
abundance: -
d_gene: -
v_gene: TRBV5-4
CDR3nt: TGTGCCAGCAGCTTCTCAGGGAAATTGGACACTGAAGCTTTCTTT
CDR3aa: CASSFSGKLDTEAFF

j_gene: TRBJ1-2
abundance: -
d_gene: -
v_gene: TRBV25-1
CDR3nt: TGTGCCAGCAGTGAGCAGGGTCGCAACTATGGCTACACCTTC
CDR3aa: CASSEQGRNYGYTF

j_gene: TRBJ2-1
abundance: -
d_gene: -
v_gene: TRBV7-3
CDR3nt: TGTGCCAGCAGCTTAGGGGCAGGGCCCAATGAGCAGTTCTTC
CDR3aa: CASSLGAGPNEQFF

j_gene: TRBJ1-5
abundance: -
d_gene: -
v_gene: TRBV4-3
CDR3nt: TGCGCCAGCAGCCAAGATTTAGTTCAGCCCCAGCATTTT
CDR3aa: CASSQDLVQPQHF

j_gene: TRBJ1-2
abundance: -
d_gene: -
v_gene: TRBV9
CDR3nt: TGTGCCAGCAGCGTAGATCCAGGTGGTAACTATGGCTACACCTTC
CDR3aa: CASSVDPGGNYGYTF

j_gene: TRBJ1-4
abundance: -
d_gene: -
v_gene: TRBV18
CDR3nt: TGTGCCAGCTCACCACTTCGCGGCACTAATGAAAAACTGTTTTTT
CDR3aa: CASSPLRGTNEKLFF

j_gene: TRBJ2-1
abundance: few
d_gene: TRBD1
v_gene: TRBV19
CDR3nt: TGTGCCAGTAGGGCGACAGGGGTAACGTACAATGAGCAGTTCTTC
CDR3aa: CASRATGVTYNEQFF

j_gene: TRBJ1-1
abundance: few
d_gene: -
v_gene: TRBV6-1
CDR3nt: TGTGCCAGCAGTGAGCTACAGGGTAACACTGAAGCTTTCTTT
CDR3aa: CASSELQGNTEAFF

j_gene: TRBJ2-7
abundance: -
d_gene: TRBD1
v_gene: TRBV4-3
CDR3nt: TGCGCCAGCAGCCAAGGAGGAGCCAGGGGGCTTTCCGAGCAGTACTTC
CDR3aa: CASSQGGARGLSEQYF

j_gene: TRBJ1-2
abundance: -
d_gene: -
v_gene: TRBV28
CDR3nt: TGTGCCAGCAGTTTGCCCGGGTATGGCTACACCTTC
CDR3aa: CASSLPGYGYTF

j_gene: TRBJ2-2
abundance: few
d_gene: -
v_gene: TRBV30
CDR3nt: TGTGCCTGGGATATCGGTGTCGCCACCGGGGAGCTGTTTTTT
CDR3aa: CAWDIGVATGELFF

j_gene: TRBJ1-1
abundance: -
d_gene: -
v_gene: TRBV5-1
CDR3nt: TGCGCCAGCAGCAGAACCAGGGGTACTGAAGCTTTCTTT
CDR3aa: CASSRTRGTEAFF